The clone carrying this TCR beta chain was seen a handful of times. Its antigen is as yet unknown. This entry belongs to a study of T-cell reconstitution after alpha-beta-depleted transplantation in children. Notes on the study in general: Some patients' high day-60 TCRbeta diversity was traced to surviving recipient T cells and thymic progenitors. T-cell counts and diversity at one year post-transplant came mainly from newly produced T cells. Two months or so post-transplant, alpha-beta T cells reportedly derived from several hundred expanded graft clones.

V was cut by 4 bases and J by 6 bases, with 8 bases left in between. This CDR3 has 11 amino acids. The V gene's germline CDR1 is DFQATT and CDR2 SNEGSKA (reference sequence). Construction of the TCRbeta library involved unique molecular identifiers. TCRdb reprocessed the PCR reads with MiXCR, giving one entry per CDR3 protein. The sample yields a few hundred thousand distinct CDR3 sequences, 9.5% to 13% seen once. The receptor comes from a child less than two years old with acute myeloid leukemia, due to receive a stem cell transplant. The chain is built from TRBV20-1 and TRBJ2-3; D remains unclear. This material consisted of PBMCs, taken before TCRalphabeta/CD19-depleted stem cell transplant. CDR3 DNA sequence: TGCAGTGCTACTTCGGAGGATACGCAGTATTTT. Protein: CSATSEDTQYF.